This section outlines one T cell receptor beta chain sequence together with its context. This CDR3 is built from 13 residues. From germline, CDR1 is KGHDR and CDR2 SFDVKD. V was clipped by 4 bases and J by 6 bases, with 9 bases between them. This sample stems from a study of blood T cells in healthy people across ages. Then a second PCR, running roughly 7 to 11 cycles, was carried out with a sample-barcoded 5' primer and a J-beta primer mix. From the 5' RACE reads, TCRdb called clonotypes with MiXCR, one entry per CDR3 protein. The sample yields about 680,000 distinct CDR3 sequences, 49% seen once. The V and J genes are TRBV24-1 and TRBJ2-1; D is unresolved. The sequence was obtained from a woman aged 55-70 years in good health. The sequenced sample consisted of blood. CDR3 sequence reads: CATSEGSSNEQFF. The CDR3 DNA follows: TGTGCCACCAGTGAGGGCAGCTCCAATGAGCAGTTCTTC.